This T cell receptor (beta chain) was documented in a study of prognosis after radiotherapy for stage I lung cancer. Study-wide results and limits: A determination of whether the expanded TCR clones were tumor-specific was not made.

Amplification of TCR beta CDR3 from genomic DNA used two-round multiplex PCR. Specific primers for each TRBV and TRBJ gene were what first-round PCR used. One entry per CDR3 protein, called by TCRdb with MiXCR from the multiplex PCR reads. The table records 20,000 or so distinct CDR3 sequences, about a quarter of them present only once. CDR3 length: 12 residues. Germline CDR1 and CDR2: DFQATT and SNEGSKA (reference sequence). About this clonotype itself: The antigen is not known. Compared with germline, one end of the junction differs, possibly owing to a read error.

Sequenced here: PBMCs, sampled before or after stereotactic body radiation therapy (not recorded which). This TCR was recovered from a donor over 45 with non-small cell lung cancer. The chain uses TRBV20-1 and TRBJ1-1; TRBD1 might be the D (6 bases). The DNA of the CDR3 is TGCAGTGCCCGGGACAAGACGACTGAAGTTTTCTTT. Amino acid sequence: CSARDKTTEVFF.